Ten or more counts support the clone carrying this T cell receptor (beta chain). Its target is not known. Individually, cDNA molecules had unique molecular identifiers attached to them. TCRdb itself ran the 5' RACE reads through MiXCR, one entry per CDR3 protein. This sample has about 27,000 distinct CDR3 sequences, with over 2.5% found just once. The CDR3 totals 14 residues. Trimming removed 2 bases from V and 2 bases from J, with 9 bases in between. CDR1 SGHNT and CDR2 YYREEE come from the germline V gene (reference sequence). The entry originates in a study of early T cells in non-severe SARS-CoV-2 infection. About the research overall: Sequenced bulk RNA came from whole blood that was unsorted, and chains were unpaired.

General study findings and limits: Matching against VDJdb likely underestimated virus-specific expansions, favoring anti-spike CD8.

Sequencing was performed on whole blood. The V call is TRBV5-4, the J call TRBJ2-3; D not resolved. This TCR was recovered from an adult who was a healthcare worker with PCR-confirmed SARS-CoV-2 infection or an uninfected control (not recorded which). In DNA form, the CDR3 reads TGTGCCAGCAGCTTCGAACAGCACACAGATACGCAGTATTTT. Protein product: CASSFEQHTDTQYF.